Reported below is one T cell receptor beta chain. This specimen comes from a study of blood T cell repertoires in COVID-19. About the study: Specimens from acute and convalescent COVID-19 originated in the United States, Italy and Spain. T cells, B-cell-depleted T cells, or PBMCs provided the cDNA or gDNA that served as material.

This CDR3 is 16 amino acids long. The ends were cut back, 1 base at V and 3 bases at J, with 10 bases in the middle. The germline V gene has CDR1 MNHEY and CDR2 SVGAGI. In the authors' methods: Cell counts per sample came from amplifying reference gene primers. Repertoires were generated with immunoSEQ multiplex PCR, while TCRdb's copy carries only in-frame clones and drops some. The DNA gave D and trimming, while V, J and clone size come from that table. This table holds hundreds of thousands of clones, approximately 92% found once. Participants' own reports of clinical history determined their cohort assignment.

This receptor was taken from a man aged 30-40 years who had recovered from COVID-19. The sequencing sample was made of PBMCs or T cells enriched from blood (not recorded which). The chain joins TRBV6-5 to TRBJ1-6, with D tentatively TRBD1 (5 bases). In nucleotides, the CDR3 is TGTGCCAGCAGTTACTGGATTAGGGGCTATAATTCACCCCTCCACTTT. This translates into CASSYWIRGYNSPLHF.